These 15 T cell receptor beta chains originate from one sample sequenced in a study of blood T cell repertoires in COVID-19. The table came from immunoSEQ multiplex PCR; TCRdb's copy has only in-frame clones and leaves some out. This sample carries 100,000 to 150,000 clones, roughly 85% of them seen once, and the ten largest clones take roughly 3.2%. Material for sequencing was peripheral blood. These receptors came from a woman aged 80 or over with COVID-19, enrolled during active disease.

The gene calls are TRBV28 and TRBJ2-5, with D possibly TRBD1 on 5 matching bases. The CDR3 runs 13 residues. Germline CDR1 MDHEN, CDR2 SYDVKM. V was pared by 4 bases and J by 7 bases, with 13 bases between. The DNA for the CDR3 is TGTGCCAGCAGTTACATTCAGGGCGGGACCCAGTACTTC. It is translated as CASSYIQGGTQYF. The full variable domain, with the rest looked up from reference TRBV28 and TRBJ2-5, is DVKVTQSSRYLVKRTGEKVFLECVQDMDHENMFWYRQDPGLGLRLIYFSYDVKMKEKGDIPEGYSVSREKKERFSLILESASTNQTSMYLCASSYIQGGTQYFGPGTRLLVL.

This chain uses TRBV7-2 with TRBJ1-2; 9 nucleotides line up with TRBD1. The CDR3 extends over 19 amino acids. V lost 0 bases to trimming and J lost 7 bases; unmatched junction nucleotides: 18. Germline loops: CDR1 SGHTA, CDR2 FQGNSA. CDR3 bases: TGTGCCAGCAGCTTAGCGGGTGGGGTTTGGGGACAGGGAGTGATTGGCTACACCTTC. Its protein is CASSLAGGVWGQGVIGYTF.

This clone was observed once. CDR3 bases: TGTGCCAGCAGCTGGGAGGGCAATGAGCAGTTCTTC. Its translation: CASSWEGNEQFF. The chain joins TRBV9 to TRBJ2-1; 7 nucleotides line up with TRBD2. CDR3 length: 12 amino acids. Trimming cost V 4 bases and J 6 bases; bases outside gene matches: 1. Germline V gene lookup returns CDR1 SGDLS and CDR2 YYNGEE.

The chain employs TRBV15 and TRBJ2-3; D is unresolved. The germline CDR1 and CDR2 sequences are LNHNV and YYDKDF (reference sequence). V was pared by 3 bases and J by 2 bases, with 6 bases between. The CDR3 runs 13 residues. The CDR3 DNA reads as TGTGCCACCAGCAGCCAGATCACAGATACGCAGTATTTT. Its translation: CATSSQITDTQYF.

The CDR3: CASSPSGRGTGELFF. Here the CDR3 DNA reads TGTGCCAGCTCACCAAGCGGGAGAGGGACCGGGGAGCTGTTTTTT. This chain links TRBV18 with TRBJ2-2, with TRBD2 identical over 8 bases. The germline CDR1 and CDR2 sequences are KGHSH and LQKENI. J was trimmed by 5 bases and V by 2 bases; bases with no gene match: 4. The CDR3 spans 15 residues.

CDR3 coding DNA: TGTGCCAGCTCACCGTCGGCGGGGGACAATGAGCAGTTCTTC. Its protein is CASSPSAGDNEQFF. The V and J genes are TRBV18 and TRBJ2-1; 7 bases are shared with TRBD2. The CDR3 has 14 amino acids. CDR1 and CDR2 (germline): KGHSH, LQKENI. The V gene end was trimmed by 3 bases and the J gene end by 5 bases; junction bases not matched to a gene: 4.

This rearrangement joins TRBV6-5 to TRBJ2-7; 10 nucleotides agree with TRBD1. This CDR3 has 15 residues. With 2 bases clipped from V and 6 bases from J, the junction kept 7 bases outside the gene matches. The V gene's germline CDR1 is MNHEY and CDR2 SVGAGI. CDR3 in DNA: TGTGCCAGCAGTTACAACCGGGACAGGGGAACCGAGCAGTACTTC. Translating it yields CASSYNRDRGTEQYF.

The chain joins TRBV9 to TRBJ1-2; 9 bases are shared with TRBD1. J was trimmed by 7 bases and V by 3 bases; bases with no gene match: 13. The CDR3 length is 16 residues. Germline CDR1 is SGDLS and CDR2 is YYNGEE. CDR3 region: CASSGDPGGDRAGYTF. As DNA, the CDR3 is TGTGCCAGCAGCGGAGACCCTGGGGGGGACAGGGCTGGCTACACCTTC.

The CDR3 is CASSKGTKETQYF. The CDR3 coding sequence is TGTGCCAGCAGCAAGGGGACAAAAGAGACCCAGTACTTC. The gene calls are TRBV2 and TRBJ2-5, with D possibly TRBD1 on 6 matching bases. Germline values: CDR1 SNHLY, CDR2 FYNNEI. CDR3 length: 13 amino acids. V was pared by 6 bases and J by 3 bases, with 11 bases between.

This chain joins TRBV7-9 and TRBJ2-1; D possibly corresponds to TRBD1 (6 bases). The V end lost 5 bases, the J end lost 2 bases, and 13 bases lay between the germline ends. This CDR3 is built from 15 residues. Germline CDR1 is SEHNR and CDR2 is FQNEAQ (reference sequence). The CDR3 DNA reads as TGTGCCAGCAGCGGAACAGGGAAGCCCTACAATGAGCAGTTCTTC. This gives the protein CASSGTGKPYNEQFF.

The chain combines TRBV11-2 with TRBJ1-3; D possibly corresponds to TRBD1 (6 bases). This CDR3 region has 16 residues. Per the germline V gene, CDR1 is SGHAT and CDR2 is FQNNGV. The ends were cut back, 5 bases at V and 2 bases at J, with 16 bases in the middle. CDR3 DNA: TGTGCCAGCAGCGTGCAACAGGGCTCGGCTGGAAACACCATATATTTT. It yields the protein CASSVQQGSAGNTIYF.

The chain uses TRBV28 and TRBJ1-2; perhaps TRBD1 as D (6 bases). This CDR3 spans 16 amino acids. CDR1 and CDR2 from the germline V gene are MDHEN and SYDVKM. Trimming cost V 4 bases and J 5 bases, with 20 bases left between them. The CDR3 nucleotides are TGTGCCAGCAGTTCACAGGGCTCATTTACTCTATATGGCTACACCTTC. Its protein product is CASSSQGSFTLYGYTF.

J is TRBJ2-5 and V is TRBV10-3; D unclear. The CDR3 is made up of 13 amino acids. Germline CDR1 ENHRY, CDR2 SYGVKD. V lost 6 bases to trimming and J lost 1 base, with 9 bases between them. The CDR3 region is CAIRVDTQETQYF. For the CDR3, the DNA is TGTGCCATCAGAGTCGACACCCAAGAGACCCAGTACTTC.

J is TRBJ1-1 and V is TRBV6-5; the D gene is possibly TRBD1 (6 bases). Germline V gene sequence: CDR1 MNHEY, CDR2 SVGAGI. The CDR3 has 15 residues. The ends were cut back, 7 bases at V and 2 bases at J, with 17 bases in the middle. CDR3 in amino acids: CASNAFGGLNTEAFF. For the CDR3, the DNA is TGTGCCAGCAACGCCTTCGGGGGGCTTAACACTGAAGCTTTCTTT.

This clone occurred once. The chain carries TRBV7-2 and TRBJ2-7, with D possibly TRBD1 on 6 matching bases. The CDR3 has 13 residues. CDR1 is SGHTA and CDR2 is FQGNSA in the germline V gene. Trimming shortened V by 4 bases and J by 3 bases, and 10 bases separated the two germline ends. The CDR3 DNA reads TGTGCCAGCAGCTGGCAACAGGGCTACGAGCAGTACTTC. This gives the protein CASSWQQGYEQYF.